The 26 T cell receptor beta chains given below trace back to one sample, sequenced in a study of blood T cell repertoires in COVID-19 (dated by TCRdb to about 2020). Libraries were prepared through the immunoSEQ multiplex PCR assay. The source is immuneACCESS, and TCRdb retained only in-frame sequences with V and J called. Part of the clones is not carried over; for the studies checked, unresolved V genes explain less than half of this, and the remainder is unexplained. Here the sample has 200,000 to 250,000 clones; 86% occur a single time. The ten largest clones add up to around 2.9% of the sample. Sequencing was carried out using peripheral blood. Receptors were obtained from a woman under 40 who had recovered from COVID-19.

This clone has just one count. V usage is TRBV5-1 and J usage is TRBJ1-4; 8 bases line up with TRBD1. CDR3 length: 14 amino acids. With 2 bases clipped from V and 7 bases from J, the junction kept 4 bases outside the gene matches. The V gene's germline CDR1 is SGHRS and CDR2 YFSETQ. The CDR3 nucleotides are TGCGCCAGCAGCTTAGGACAGGGCTCTGAAAAACTGTTTTTT. Translated: CASSLGQGSEKLFF.

This chain links TRBV6-5 with TRBJ1-2; D possibly corresponds to TRBD1 (5 bases). CDR1 is MNHEY, CDR2 SVGAGI, per germline. V lost 0 bases, J lost 4 bases, and 9 bases lay in between. The CDR3 is 14 amino acids. The CDR3 protein is CASSYSGGGYGYTF. In nucleotides, the CDR3 is TGTGCCAGCAGTTACTCGGGGGGGGGCTATGGCTACACCTTC.

V is TRBV11-1 and J is TRBJ2-2; D is undetermined. Germline V CDR1 and CDR2: SGHAT, FQDESV (reference sequence). Trimming shortened V by 5 bases and J by 2 bases, and 3 bases separated the two germline ends. CDR3 length equals 12 residues. CDR3 loop: CASSLNTGELFF. CDR3 DNA sequence: TGTGCCAGCAGCCTCAACACCGGGGAGCTGTTTTTT.

V is TRBV9 and J is TRBJ2-5; 8 bases fit TRBD1. The CDR3 has 16 amino acids. Germline CDR1 SGDLS, CDR2 YYNGEE. Trimming at V came to 0 bases and at J to 3 bases, leaving 7 bases not matched to a gene. The CDR3 sequence is CASSVGGQGFEETQYF. The DNA of the CDR3 is TGTGCCAGCAGCGTAGGCGGACAGGGTTTCGAAGAGACCCAGTACTTC.

With respect to this clone: Other nucleotide sequences from this sample produce the same CDR3. The chain employs TRBV5-1 and TRBJ1-2, with 9 bases that match TRBD1. With 4 bases clipped from V and 5 bases from J, the junction kept 6 bases outside the gene matches. The CDR3 spans 14 residues. Per germline, CDR1 SGHRS and CDR2 YFSETQ. The CDR3 DNA is TGCGCCAGCAGCACGGGACAGGGCGGGTATGGCTACACCTTC. Translating it yields CASSTGQGGYGYTF.

The J gene is TRBJ2-3, the V gene TRBV7-9, with D hard to call. The length of the CDR3 is 14 residues. Between the trimmed V and J ends, which lost 1 base and 2 bases, there was a span of 7 bases. Germline V gives CDR1 SEHNR, CDR2 FQNEAQ (reference sequence). The CDR3 bases are TGTGCCAGCAGCTTAGTAGGAGCCACAGATACGCAGTATTTT. Amino acids: CASSLVGATDTQYF.

This sequence joins TRBV9 and TRBJ2-3; D not certain. Germline V CDR1 and CDR2: SGDLS, YYNGEE. This CDR3 has 15 residues. V gave up 0 bases and J gave up 2 bases, with 10 bases separating them. The CDR3, as DNA: TGTGCCAGCAGCGTAGGGGCAAATCCCACAGATACGCAGTATTTT. The encoded protein is CASSVGANPTDTQYF.

A single count supports this clone. The genes are TRBV6-6 and TRBJ1-4, with a tentative D call TRBD1 (5 bases). The V gene's germline CDR1 is MNHNY and CDR2 SVGAGI (reference sequence). This CDR3 comprises 16 residues. Trimming cost V 5 bases and J 7 bases, with 20 bases left between them. The DNA for the CDR3 is TGTGCCAGCAGTGCAGGCTTCAGGGATGGGGTTGAAAAACTGTTTTTT. Residues: CASSAGFRDGVEKLFF.

This chain links TRBV19 with TRBJ2-5, with 7 bases matching TRBD1. The CDR3 spans 13 residues. Germline CDR1 is LNHDA and CDR2 is SQIVND (reference sequence). J was trimmed by 3 bases and V by 6 bases; bases with no gene match: 4. The CDR3 is CASRTGFEETQYF. CDR3 sequence (DNA): TGTGCCAGTAGGACAGGGTTCGAAGAGACCCAGTACTTC.

The rearrangement uses TRBV7-9 and TRBJ1-1; D remains unclear. Germline loops: CDR1 SEHNR, CDR2 FQNEAQ (reference sequence). V gave up 1 base and J gave up 0 bases, with 6 bases separating them. The CDR3 runs 14 residues. CDR3 DNA sequence: TGTGCCAGCAGCTTAGTGCGGGTGAACACTGAAGCTTTCTTT. Its translation is CASSLVRVNTEAFF. Looking up the rest from reference TRBV7-9 and TRBJ1-1 gives the full variable domain: DTGVSQNPRHKITKRGQNVTFRCDPISEHNRLYWYRQTLGQGPEFLTYFQNEAQLEKSRLLSDRFSAERPKGSFSTLEIQRTEQGDSAMYLCASSLVRVNTEAFFGQGTRLTVV.

This rearrangement joins TRBV6-5 to TRBJ2-6, with 11 bases identical to TRBD1. V lost 6 bases to trimming and J lost 7 bases; unmatched junction nucleotides: 5. Germline V gene data show CDR1 as MNHEY and CDR2 as SVGAGI. This CDR3 has 15 residues. The CDR3 loop reads CASRDRGPFANVLTF. The CDR3 coding sequence is TGTGCCAGCAGGGACAGGGGGCCTTTTGCCAACGTCCTGACTTTC.

The V and J genes are TRBV7-3 and TRBJ2-5; 10 positions match TRBD2. Germline loops: CDR1 SGHTA, CDR2 FQGTGA. Trimming removed 5 bases from V and 6 bases from J; junction bases left unmatched: 9. The length of the CDR3 is 15 residues. The CDR3: CASSEDSGGAKTQYF. The CDR3 nucleotides are TGTGCCAGCAGCGAAGACAGCGGGGGGGCAAAGACCCAGTACTTC.

The V gene is TRBV15, the J gene TRBJ2-1; TRBD2 matches at 8 bases. The CDR3 runs 16 residues. J lost 4 bases, V lost 5 bases, and 10 bases had no gene match. Germline V gives CDR1 LNHNV, CDR2 YYDKDF (reference sequence). DNA for the CDR3: TGTGCCACCAGCGGAACACCGGGGGGGCTTTACAATGAGCAGTTCTTC. Protein sequence: CATSGTPGGLYNEQFF.

The chain links TRBV12-3 or TRBV12-4 to TRBJ2-1, with D uncertain. With 6 bases removed from V and 5 bases from J, the gap between germline ends came to 8 bases. The CDR3 has 12 amino acids. CDR3 region: CASSFTHNEQFF. DNA for the CDR3: TGTGCCAGCAGCTTCACTCACAATGAGCAGTTCTTC.

CDR3 nucleotide sequence: TGTGCCAGCTGCCCTGGGCCCCATAACGAGCAGTACTTC. It is translated as CASCPGPHNEQYF. The chain employs TRBV5-5 and TRBJ2-7; no clear D. The CDR3 totals 13 residues. V lost 7 bases, J lost 5 bases, and 16 bases lay in between. Per germline, CDR1 SGHKS and CDR2 YYEKEE (reference sequence).

The CDR3 DNA reads TGCGCCAGCAGCCAAGAGTCCGTGGAGATCACTAATGAAAAACTGTTTTTT. Translating gives CASSQESVEITNEKLFF. The gene calls are TRBV4-1 and TRBJ1-4; D is unclear. CDR1 and CDR2 (germline): MGHRA, YSYEKL. The CDR3 runs 17 residues. V was clipped by 0 bases and J by 2 bases, with 13 bases between them.

This chain uses TRBV19 with TRBJ2-1; D is perhaps TRBD2 (5 bases). In germline, CDR1 is LNHDA, CDR2 SQIVND (reference sequence). The length of the CDR3 is 16 residues. V shed 2 bases and J shed 0 bases, with 11 bases lying between them. The CDR3 loop reads CASSIRHRGSYNEQFF. CDR3 sequence (DNA): TGTGCCAGTAGTATACGGCACCGGGGCTCCTACAATGAGCAGTTCTTC.

The chain links TRBV11-3 to TRBJ2-5; weak D call: TRBD2 (6 bases). Germline CDR1 reads SGHNT; CDR2 reads YENEEA. The length of the CDR3 is 12 residues. V lost 5 bases, J lost 6 bases, and 10 bases lay in between. CDR3 in DNA: TGTGCCAGCAGCCTGGGGGGTCAGACCCAGTACTTC. Translating it yields CASSLGGQTQYF.

Concerning this clone: This specimen includes other DNA sequences encoding the same CDR3. The J gene is TRBJ2-3, the V gene TRBV19; TRBD2 is a possible D gene (7 bases). The V end was cut by 1 base, the J end by 8 bases, with 13 bases between. CDR1 and CDR2 (germline): LNHDA, SQIVND (reference sequence). The CDR3 is 14 amino acids. CDR3 nucleotides: TGTGCCAGTAGTATAGCGGGGGGCCGGGGTACGCAGTATTTT. This translates into CASSIAGGRGTQYF. Variable domain in full (rest from reference TRBV19 and TRBJ2-3): DGGITQSPKYLFRKEGQNVTLSCEQNLNHDAMYWYRQDPGQGLRLIYYSQIVNDFQKGDIAEGYSVSREKKESFPLTVTSAQKNPTAFYLCASSIAGGRGTQYFGPGTRLTVL.

The chain uses TRBV15 and TRBJ2-1; the D gene is possibly TRBD2 (7 bases). V lost 5 bases to trimming and J lost 4 bases, with 12 bases between them. Germline V gives CDR1 LNHNV, CDR2 YYDKDF (reference sequence). This CDR3 has 14 residues. The CDR3 DNA reads TGTGCCACCAGCGCCGGGGGGCCTTACAATGAGCAGTTCTTC. It codes for CATSAGGPYNEQFF.

Here the CDR3 reads CASSRLAGGRTNTGELFF. The CDR3 DNA reads as TGCGCCAGCTCCCGACTAGCGGGGGGCCGGACGAACACCGGGGAGCTGTTTTTT. This chain uses TRBV5-1 with TRBJ2-2; 13 bases map to TRBD2. This CDR3 comprises 18 residues. CDR1 is SGHRS, CDR2 YFSETQ, per germline. Trimming cost V 7 bases and J 0 bases; bases outside gene matches: 9.

This chain links TRBV5-6 with TRBJ2-7, with TRBD1 matching over 7 bases. V dropped 4 bases and J dropped 2; count of bases not matched to a gene: 9. Germline values: CDR1 SGHDT, CDR2 YYEEEE. This CDR3 is built from 15 residues. CDR3 residues: CASSPQGPLAYEQYF. CDR3 coding DNA: TGTGCCAGCAGCCCACAGGGGCCCCTCGCCTACGAGCAGTACTTC.

The rearrangement uses TRBV9 and TRBJ2-2; 8 bases are shared with TRBD2. The germline CDR1 and CDR2 sequences are SGDLS and YYNGEE. CDR3 length: 17 residues. The V gene end was trimmed by 0 bases and the J gene end by 0 bases; junction bases not matched to a gene: 4. The CDR3 region has the DNA TGTGCCAGCAGCGTAGCTTCACTAGCGGCGAACACCGGGGAGCTGTTTTTT. Translated, it gives CASSVASLAANTGELFF.

The V gene is TRBV15, the J gene TRBJ2-5, with D possibly being TRBD1 (5 bases). Germline CDR1 reads LNHNV; CDR2 reads YYDKDF (reference sequence). This CDR3 spans 14 amino acids. The V end was cut by 3 bases, the J end by 2 bases, with 10 bases between. CDR3 sequence reads: CATSRSGIQETQYF. CDR3 coding DNA: TGTGCCACCAGCAGGTCAGGGATTCAAGAGACCCAGTACTTC.

The rearrangement joins TRBV4-2 to TRBJ1-1, with no clear D. Deletions cut 1 base from V and 1 base from J, with 10 bases between. Germline V gene sequence: CDR1 LGHNA, CDR2 YNFKEQ. The CDR3 extends over 15 amino acids. The CDR3 loop is CASSQGASGNTEAFF. As DNA, the CDR3 is TGTGCCAGCAGCCAAGGAGCGAGCGGGAACACTGAAGCTTTCTTT.

The V and J genes are TRBV4-3 and TRBJ2-2; the match to TRBD2 covers 9 bases. After removal of 0 bases from V and 3 bases from J, the junction contained 5 bases not matched to a gene. The CDR3 sequence is 17 residues long. Per the germline V gene, CDR1 is LGHNA and CDR2 is YSLEER. CDR3 sequence reads: CASSQDWLAGYTGELFF. CDR3 sequence (DNA): TGCGCCAGCAGCCAAGATTGGCTAGCGGGATACACCGGGGAGCTGTTTTTT.